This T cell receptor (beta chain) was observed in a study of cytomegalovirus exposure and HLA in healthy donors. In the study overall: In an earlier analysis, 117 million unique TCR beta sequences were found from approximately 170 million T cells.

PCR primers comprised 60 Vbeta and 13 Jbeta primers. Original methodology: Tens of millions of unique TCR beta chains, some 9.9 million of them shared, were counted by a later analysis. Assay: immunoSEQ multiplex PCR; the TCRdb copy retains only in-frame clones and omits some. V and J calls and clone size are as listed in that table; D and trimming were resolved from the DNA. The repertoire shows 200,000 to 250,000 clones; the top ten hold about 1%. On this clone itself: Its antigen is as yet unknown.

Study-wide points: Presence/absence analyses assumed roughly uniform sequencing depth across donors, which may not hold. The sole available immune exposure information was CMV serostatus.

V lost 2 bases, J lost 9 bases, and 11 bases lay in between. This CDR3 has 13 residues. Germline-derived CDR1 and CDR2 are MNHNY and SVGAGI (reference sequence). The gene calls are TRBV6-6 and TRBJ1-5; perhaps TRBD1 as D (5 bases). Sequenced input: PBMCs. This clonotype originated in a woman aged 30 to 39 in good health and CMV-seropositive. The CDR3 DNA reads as TGTGCCAGCAGTTACAGGGGCCAGGGGCCCCAGCATTTT. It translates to CASSYRGQGPQHF.